The 19 T cell receptor beta chains given below trace back to one sample, sequenced in a study of radiotherapy plus CTLA-4 blockade in lung cancer. The assay was immunoSEQ multiplex PCR, and TCRdb's table has in-frame clones only and misses some. The profile shows 28,000 or so clones, approximately 80% of them singletons. The material was peripheral blood, obtained from a patient treated with radiotherapy plus ipilimumab. The receptor set was obtained from a human donor with non-small cell lung cancer who had stable disease on radiotherapy plus ipilimumab.

This clone came up once. The gene calls are TRBV7-9 and TRBJ2-7; TRBD2 is a possible D gene (5 bases). Deletions cut 3 bases from V and 5 bases from J, with 11 bases between. From germline, CDR1 is SEHNR and CDR2 FQNEAQ (reference sequence). The CDR3 covers 13 residues. The CDR3: CASSLHSGNEQYV. The CDR3, as DNA: TGTGCCAGCAGCTTGCATTCGGGGAACGAGCAGTACGTC.

The chain combines TRBV9 with TRBJ1-6; D gene unclear. The CDR3 length is 16 residues. The V gene's germline CDR1 is SGDLS and CDR2 YYNGEE. V lost 0 bases and J lost 7, with 14 bases in between. This CDR3 is CASSVGGRAGNSPLHF. The CDR3 DNA follows: TGTGCCAGCAGCGTAGGGGGAAGGGCAGGAAATTCACCCCTCCACTTT.

V usage is TRBV6-5 and J usage is TRBJ2-7; D ambiguous. The germline V gene encodes CDR1 MNHEY and CDR2 SVGAGI. There are 13 residues in the CDR3. Trimming removed 5 bases from V and 1 base from J, with 9 bases in between. The CDR3 sequence is CASSEGPSYEQYV. CDR3 nucleotide sequence: TGTGCCAGCAGTGAAGGGCCTTCCTACGAGCAGTACGTC.

V usage is TRBV9 and J usage is TRBJ1-1; 8 nucleotides line up with TRBD1. The germline CDR1 and CDR2 sequences are SGDLS and YYNGEE. V shed 0 bases and J 2 bases; nucleotides not matched to a gene: 9. The CDR3 covers 17 residues. In DNA, the CDR3 is TGTGCCAGCAGCGTAGGTCCTGGGACAGGCGGAAACACTGAAGCTTTCTTT. This sequence encodes CASSVGPGTGGNTEAFF.

The rearrangement uses TRBV7-2 and TRBJ2-7; D is perhaps TRBD1 (6 bases). V lost 1 base and J lost 4, with 11 bases in between. Germline CDR1 SGHTA, CDR2 FQGNSA. The CDR3 has 14 residues. CDR3 amino acids: CASSLVGGKYEQYF. DNA for the CDR3: TGTGCCAGCAGCTTAGTTGGGGGCAAATACGAGCAGTACTTC.

The chain combines TRBV5-4 with TRBJ1-2; tentative D call: TRBD1 (6 bases). Trimming removed 4 bases at V and 1 base at J, with 8 bases between. The CDR3 contains 13 residues. From germline, CDR1 is SGHNT and CDR2 YYREEE (reference sequence). The CDR3 protein is CASSVDSNYGYTF. The CDR3 nucleotides are TGTGCCAGCAGCGTGGACAGTAACTATGGCTACACCTTC.

This clone turned up a few times. This rearrangement joins TRBV27 to TRBJ2-3; D perhaps matches TRBD1 (6 bases). CDR3 length: 18 amino acids. The germline V and J ends were trimmed by 1 base and 2 bases, with 19 bases remaining between them. From germline, CDR1 is MNHEY and CDR2 SMNVEV (reference sequence). CDR3 DNA sequence: TGTGCCAGCAGTTTATTTGGCCGGTCCGGGACATCCACAGATACGCAGTATTTT. Encoded protein: CASSLFGRSGTSTDTQYF.

The rearrangement links TRBV10-2 to TRBJ2-7; 11 bases agree with TRBD1. The CDR3 length is 15 residues. The junction had 3 bases not matched to a gene; V was cut back by 3 bases and J by 2 bases. Germline V lookup: CDR1 WSHSY, CDR2 SAAADI. In DNA form, the CDR3 reads TGCGCCAGCAGTGAAGGGACAGGGGGTCCCTACGAGCAGTACTTC. It yields the protein CASSEGTGGPYEQYF.

This clone has just a few counts. The chain joins TRBV10-3 to TRBJ2-7, with a possible D match to TRBD2 (6 bases). CDR1 ENHRY and CDR2 SYGVKD come from the germline V gene. The CDR3 runs to 9 residues. The CDR3 DNA sequence: TGTGCCCTTGGGGGAGGTTTGCACGTC. As protein: CALGGGLHV.

This chain uses TRBV10-3 with TRBJ2-7, with TRBD1 matching over 9 bases. The germline gives CDR1 ENHRY, CDR2 SYGVKD. With 4 bases clipped from V and 2 bases from J, the junction kept 3 bases outside the gene matches. CDR3 size: 14 residues. The CDR3 protein is CAISGQGGAYEQYF. The CDR3 coding sequence is TGTGCCATCAGTGGACAGGGGGGAGCCTACGAGCAGTACTTC.

The rearrangement uses TRBV7-6 and TRBJ2-1, with 12 bases lining up with TRBD2. The germline CDR1 and CDR2 sequences are SGHVS and FNYEAQ. The trim removed 6 bases at V and 4 bases at J, leaving 4 bases unmatched. The CDR3 length is 15 residues. CDR3 region: CASSATSGSYNEQFF. The CDR3 bases are TGTGCCAGCAGTGCGACTAGCGGGAGTTACAATGAGCAGTTCTTC.

Here the CDR3 reads CASALQPGTLGYGYTF. DNA of the CDR3: TGTGCCAGCGCCTTACAACCGGGGACTTTGGGCTATGGCTACACCTTC. This chain uses TRBV7-3 with TRBJ1-2; possible D gene TRBD1, 5 bases. The length of the CDR3 is 16 residues. V dropped 8 bases and J dropped 4 bases, with 23 bases sitting between them. The germline gives CDR1 SGHTA, CDR2 FQGTGA.

Only one count was recorded for this clone. The genes are TRBV5-1 and TRBJ1-3, with D possibly being TRBD1 (5 bases). The CDR3 runs 16 residues. The germline V gene encodes CDR1 SGHRS and CDR2 YFSETQ. With 4 bases removed from V and 0 bases from J, the gap between germline ends came to 14 bases. The CDR3 is CASSPATASSGNTIYF. The CDR3 DNA sequence: TGCGCCAGCAGCCCGGCGACAGCCAGCTCTGGAAACACCATATATTTT.

This clone was picked up one time. This rearrangement joins TRBV6-1 to TRBJ1-5, with 7 bases identical to TRBD1. The CDR3 spans 14 residues. CDR1 MNHNS and CDR2 SASEGT come from the germline V gene. With 2 bases clipped from V and 4 bases from J, the junction kept 2 bases outside the gene matches. Written as DNA, the CDR3 is TGTGCCAGCAGTGAACCACAGGGGAATCAGCCCCAGCATTTT. Its translation is CASSEPQGNQPQHF.

The chain couples TRBV19 to TRBJ2-2, with a weak D call TRBD1 (6 bases). The CDR3 covers 14 residues. Germline V gene sequence: CDR1 LNHDA, CDR2 SQIVND (reference sequence). Trimming took 7 bases from V and 0 from J, leaving 9 bases between them. The CDR3 nucleotides are TGTGCCAGTACCGGGACAACGAACACCGGGGAGCTGTTTTTT. Its translation: CASTGTTNTGELFF.

The CDR3 is CASSLISQPQHF. The DNA for the CDR3 is TGTGCCAGCAGCCTTATATCTCAGCCCCAGCATTTT. The V gene is TRBV28, the J gene TRBJ1-5, with unresolved D. CDR3 length: 12 amino acids. V shed 6 bases and J shed 6 bases, with 9 bases lying between them. Germline V lookup: CDR1 MDHEN, CDR2 SYDVKM. The whole variable domain, filled in from reference TRBV28 and TRBJ1-5, reads DVKVTQSSRYLVKRTGEKVFLECVQDMDHENMFWYRQDPGLGLRLIYFSYDVKMKEKGDIPEGYSVSREKKERFSLILESASTNQTSMYLCASSLISQPQHFGDGTRLSIL.

The V call is TRBV6-1, the J call TRBJ1-1, with D tentatively TRBD1 (6 bases). The V end was cut by 6 bases, the J end by 4 bases, with 18 bases between. Germline V gene sequence: CDR1 MNHNS, CDR2 SASEGT. The CDR3 totals 15 residues. CDR3 residues: CASSPPRGGVTEAFF. The CDR3 region has the DNA TGTGCCAGCAGCCCCCCCAGGGGTGGTGTCACTGAAGCTTTCTTT.

The chain joins TRBV11-2 to TRBJ1-3; the D is unclear. CDR1 is SGHAT, CDR2 FQNNGV, per germline. This CDR3 is 13 amino acids long. Trimming removed 5 bases from V and 2 bases from J, with 7 bases in between. CDR3 nucleotides: TGTGCCAGCAGCCAAATAGCTGGAAACACCATATATTTT. Translation gives CASSQIAGNTIYF.

This clone was picked up one time. The chain recombines TRBV30 with TRBJ2-5; TRBD2 aligns across 13 bases. V trimming: 3 bases; J trimming: 3 bases; junction bases outside the gene matches: 1. The V gene's germline CDR1 is GTSNPN and CDR2 SVGIG (reference sequence). The CDR3 length is 14 residues. The chain's CDR3 is CAWSGLAGEETQYF. Here the CDR3 DNA reads TGTGCCTGGAGCGGACTAGCGGGGGAAGAGACCCAGTACTTC. Looking up the rest from reference TRBV30 and TRBJ2-5 gives the full variable domain: SQTIHQWPATLVQPVGSPLSLECTVEGTSNPNLYWYRQAAGRGLQLLFYSVGIGQISSEVPQNLSASRPQDRQFILSSKKLLLSDSGFYLCAWSGLAGEETQYFGPGTRLLVL.